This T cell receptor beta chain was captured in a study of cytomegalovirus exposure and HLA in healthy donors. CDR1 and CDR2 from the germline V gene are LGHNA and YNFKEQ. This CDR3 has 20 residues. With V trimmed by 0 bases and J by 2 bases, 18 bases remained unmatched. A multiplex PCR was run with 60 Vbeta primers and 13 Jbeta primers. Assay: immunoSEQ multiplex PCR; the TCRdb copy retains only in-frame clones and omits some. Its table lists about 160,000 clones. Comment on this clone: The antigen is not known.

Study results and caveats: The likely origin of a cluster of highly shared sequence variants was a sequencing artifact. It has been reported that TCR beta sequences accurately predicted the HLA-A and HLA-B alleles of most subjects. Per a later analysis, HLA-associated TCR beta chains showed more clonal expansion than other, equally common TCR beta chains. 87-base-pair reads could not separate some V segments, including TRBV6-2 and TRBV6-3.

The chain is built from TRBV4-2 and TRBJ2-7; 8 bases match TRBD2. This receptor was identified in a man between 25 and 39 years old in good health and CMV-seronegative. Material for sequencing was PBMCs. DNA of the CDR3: TGTGCCAGCAGCCAAGAGGTTCCGTCTGCGGGAGGCATTGAGGCCTACGAGCAGTACTTC. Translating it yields CASSQEVPSAGGIEAYEQYF.